This TCR beta chain was sequenced in a study of response to subunit inactivated influenza vaccine. TCRdb passed the RT-PCR reads through MiXCR, listing each CDR3 protein once. Of about 570,000 distinct CDR3 sequences in the sample, 11% were seen once. The germline CDR1 and CDR2 sequences are SGHAT and FQNNGV. The CDR3 consists of 15 residues. V lost 5 bases and J lost 4; bases outside the gene matches: 2. This sample also belongs to another study, concerning T cells expressing NK-cell markers. In that study: Making the TCR beta cDNA relied on 5'RACE template switching with UMIs. Investigators obtained TCR beta repertoires from sorted CD3+CD56+NKG2C+, CD3+CD56+NKG2C- and CD3+CD56-NKG2C+ T cells. Within the sequenced cohort of eight donors, seven exhibited HCMV seropositivity and one was seronegative. Restriction of sorting to alpha-beta TCR T cells was accomplished in several experiments using an anti-gamma-delta TCR antibody.

Here the sequenced sample was PBMCs from blood, taken on the day of vaccination. The chain recombines TRBV11-2 with TRBJ2-2; 12 bases line up with TRBD2. The TCR comes from a man aged 50-59 years who received an inactivated influenza vaccine. CDR3 loop: CASSMGLAGTGELFF. CDR3 nucleotides: TGTGCCAGCAGCATGGGACTAGCGGGCACCGGGGAGCTGTTTTTT.